Below, 14 T cell receptor beta chains from the same sample are listed, as sequenced in a study of PD-L1 blockade in urothelial cancer. Indicated time point: pretreatment peripheral blood. Generated by immunoSEQ multiplex PCR, the TCRdb table keeps only in-frame clones and is missing some. The sample consists of around 40,000 clones, roughly 90% of them appearing once. The source was PBMCs, collected around atezolizumab (anti-PD-L1) treatment. The receptors here all came from a woman between 55 and 75 years old with urothelial cancer.

This clone came up a few times. V and J are TRBV2 and TRBJ1-5; D is unresolved. V lost 0 bases and J 12 bases, leaving 9 bases between the germline ends. The CDR3 extends over 12 amino acids. The V gene's germline CDR1 is SNHLY and CDR2 FYNNEI. The CDR3 spells CASSEAGPLQHF. As DNA, the CDR3 is TGTGCCAGCAGTGAAGCCGGTCCGCTCCAGCATTTT. The whole variable domain, remainder taken from reference TRBV2 and TRBJ1-5, is EPEVTQTPSHQVTQMGQEVILRCVPISNHLYFYWYRQILGQKVEFLVSFYNNEISEKSEIFDDQFSVERPDGSNFTLKIRSTKLEDSAMYFCASSEAGPLQHFGDGTRLSIL.

The chain couples TRBV27 to TRBJ2-1, with TRBD2 matching over 12 bases. Germline values: CDR1 MNHEY, CDR2 SMNVEV (reference sequence). The CDR3 consists of 16 residues. Losses at the gene ends were 6 bases for V and 6 bases for J; bases not matched to a gene: 9. CDR3 region: CASRLAGGPLGNEQFF. In DNA form, the CDR3 reads TGTGCCAGCAGACTAGCGGGAGGCCCTCTGGGCAATGAGCAGTTCTTC.

The CDR3: CVTQEEGTGLTEAFF. For the CDR3, the DNA is TGTGTCACGCAAGAAGAAGGGACAGGGTTGACTGAAGCTTTCTTT. The chain is built from TRBV5-6 and TRBJ1-1; 9 bases fit TRBD1. This CDR3 comprises 15 residues. From germline, CDR1 is SGHDT and CDR2 YYEEEE.

The chain employs TRBV10-3 and TRBJ2-7; a possible D gene is TRBD2 (5 bases). Germline V lookup: CDR1 ENHRY, CDR2 SYGVKD. The CDR3 has 14 amino acids. V was cut by 0 bases and J by 3 bases, with 9 bases left in between. The CDR3 DNA is TGTGCCATCAGTGAGTCGGACGGGGACTACGAGCAGTACTTC. Protein product: CAISESDGDYEQYF.

For this clone: One junction end does not reproduce the germline sequence, and a read error may be involved. CDR3 sequence (DNA): TGTGCCAGCAGTTTGGACAGTAACGAGCAGTACTTC. It yields the protein CASSLDSNEQYF. The J gene is TRBJ2-7, the V gene TRBV10-3; D is possibly TRBD1 (6 bases). Germline CDR1 is ENHRY and CDR2 is SYGVKD. CDR3 size: 12 residues.

This sequence joins TRBV5-4 and TRBJ2-3, with a weak D call TRBD2 (6 bases). V shed 0 bases and J shed 3 bases, with 14 bases lying between them. The CDR3 is made up of 16 amino acids. The germline V gene encodes CDR1 SGHNT and CDR2 YYREEE (reference sequence). CDR3 sequence: CASSLGSGEYTDTQYF. CDR3 bases: TGTGCCAGCAGCTTGGGCTCGGGGGAGTATACAGATACGCAGTATTTT.

The J gene is TRBJ2-7, the V gene TRBV5-4, with TRBD2 identical over 7 bases. V lost 4 bases, J lost 4 bases, and 11 bases stayed unmatched. Germline CDR1 reads SGHNT; CDR2 reads YYREEE (reference sequence). CDR3 size: 15 residues. The CDR3 loop reads CASSLSKRGLYEQYF. The CDR3 nucleotides read TGTGCCAGCAGCCTTTCGAAGCGGGGCCTATACGAGCAGTACTTC.

The V gene is TRBV7-9, the J gene TRBJ2-3; 12 nucleotides line up with TRBD1. The germline CDR1 and CDR2 sequences are SEHNR and FQNEAQ (reference sequence). Trimming took 4 bases from V and 6 from J; bases not matched to a gene: 5. The CDR3 is 15 amino acids. CDR3 residues: CASSSGQGAWDTQYF. In DNA form, the CDR3 reads TGTGCCAGCAGCTCGGGACAGGGGGCATGGGATACGCAGTATTTT.

The V call is TRBV9, the J call TRBJ2-2, with a tentative D call TRBD2 (6 bases). This CDR3 has 16 residues. Germline assignment: CDR1 SGDLS and CDR2 YYNGEE. The V end lost 1 base, the J end lost 1 base, and 11 bases lay between the germline ends. The CDR3 protein is CASSVKGGVNTGELFF. The DNA for the CDR3 is TGTGCCAGCAGCGTAAAGGGCGGGGTGAACACCGGGGAGCTGTTTTTT.

V gene TRBV19 combines with J gene TRBJ2-3, with D tentatively TRBD2 (5 bases). CDR1 is LNHDA and CDR2 is SQIVND in the germline V gene (reference sequence). Trimming removed 6 bases from V and 3 bases from J, with 13 bases in between. The CDR3 length is 14 residues. The DNA for the CDR3 is TGTGCCAGTAGCCAAGGGAGTCCGACAGATACGCAGTATTTT. It codes for CASSQGSPTDTQYF. The full variable domain, with the rest looked up from reference TRBV19 and TRBJ2-3, is DGGITQSPKYLFRKEGQNVTLSCEQNLNHDAMYWYRQDPGQGLRLIYYSQIVNDFQKGDIAEGYSVSREKKESFPLTVTSAQKNPTAFYLCASSQGSPTDTQYFGPGTRLTVL.

The V gene is TRBV18, the J gene TRBJ1-1, with D unresolved. V shed 2 bases and J shed 1 base, with 14 bases lying between them. There are 16 residues in the CDR3. The germline gives CDR1 KGHSH, CDR2 LQKENI. The CDR3: CASSPAQTLWNTEAFF. The CDR3 bases are TGTGCCAGCTCACCAGCACAGACACTCTGGAACACTGAAGCTTTCTTT.

The chain recombines TRBV27 with TRBJ2-1, with D hard to call. This CDR3 spans 13 amino acids. V lost 3 bases and J 5 bases, leaving 8 bases between the germline ends. Germline CDR1 MNHEY, CDR2 SMNVEV (reference sequence). The CDR3 loop reads CASSFFSNNEQFF. The CDR3 bases are TGTGCCAGCAGTTTTTTTTCCAACAATGAGCAGTTCTTC.

This clone was seen only a few times. This chain's CDR3 is CASSPTGRRETQYF. DNA for the CDR3: TGCGCCAGCAGCCCGACAGGGAGGAGAGAGACCCAGTACTTC. The chain carries TRBV5-1 and TRBJ2-5; weak D call: TRBD1 (7 bases). The CDR3 spans 14 residues. Trimming pared 4 bases from V and 4 bases from J, leaving 14 bases between. From germline, CDR1 is SGHRS and CDR2 YFSETQ.

The V gene is TRBV29-1, the J gene TRBJ1-2; D gene uncertain. The CDR3 has 12 amino acids. Trimming removed 1 base from V and 5 bases from J, with 8 bases in between. Germline V lookup: CDR1 SQVTM, CDR2 ANQGSEA. CDR3 loop: CSVEVTQYGYTF. CDR3 in DNA: TGCAGCGTTGAAGTGACACAGTATGGCTACACCTTC.